Listed here is a single TCR beta chain. The antigen remains undetermined. These data are taken from a study of regulatory T cells in long-lasting Graves disease. Time point defined: newly diagnosed GD, antithyroid drugs for less than 3 months. The TCR library was made from RNA that had been extracted from PBMCs in TRIzol. American Thyroid Association guidelines served as the basis for diagnosing Graves' disease. Study results and caveats: Persistent disease was associated with favored TRBV28 usage and with favored use of TRBJ1-2 and TRBJ2-5. Whereas new patients shared some 990 public clonotypes, persistent patients shared more, at a few thousand.

Through Arm-PCR of CDR3 regions and iRepertoire HTBI primers, TCR beta libraries were built. One entry per CDR3 protein results from TCRdb running MiXCR on the multiplex PCR reads. The sample holds 450,000 to 500,000 distinct CDR3 sequences, around 15% seen once. The germline gives CDR1 MNHGY, CDR2 SVAAGI. V dropped 3 bases and J dropped 3 bases, with 8 bases sitting between them. The CDR3 has 14 amino acids. The same data also contributed to another study, on T cells in Graves' hyperthyroidism and ophthalmopathy.

This receptor was obtained from a middle-aged man with Graves disease. V is TRBV6-9 and J is TRBJ2-2; tentative D call: TRBD1 (6 bases). Material: peripheral blood mononuclear cells (PBMCs), obtained at new diagnosis, from a patient treated with antithyroid drugs. Here the CDR3 reads CASSYPGDTGELFF. In nucleotides, the CDR3 is TGTGCCAGCAGTTACCCAGGGGACACCGGGGAGCTGTTTTTT.